These 29 T cell receptor beta chains were all obtained from the same sample, sequenced in a study of beta chain features in type 1 diabetes. Points from the study as a whole: Across all four CD4+ subsets, people with type 1 diabetes showed modestly shorter TCRB CDR3s.

The antigens these receptors bind are not known. Reverse transcription of all isolated RNA meant that expressed TCRB transcripts were sequenced. This table comes from immunoSEQ multiplex PCR, and its TCRdb copy is limited to in-frame clones, with some not included. The repertoire holds more than 95,000 clones, with about 26% as singletons. Sequencing used central memory CD4+ T cells from blood. These receptors were collected from a woman aged 18-35 years with type 1 diabetes.

This clone occurred a few times. The CDR3 sequence is CASTWDRGAEQFF. Written as DNA, the CDR3 is TGTGCCAGCACCTGGGACAGGGGGGCTGAGCAGTTCTTC. The J gene is TRBJ2-1, the V gene TRBV2, with 11 bases matching TRBD1. Losses at the gene ends were 7 bases for V and 9 bases for J; bases not matched to a gene: 5. This CDR3 has 13 amino acids. Germline V gene data show CDR1 as SNHLY and CDR2 as FYNNEI.

This clone was found a few times. The rearrangement joins TRBV28 to TRBJ1-5, with TRBD1 identical over 8 bases. Trimming cost V 7 bases and J 7 bases; bases outside gene matches: 9. The CDR3 sequence is 14 residues long. The V gene's germline CDR1 is MDHEN and CDR2 SYDVKM. The CDR3 DNA reads TGTGCCAGCACTACAGGACAGGGTTGGCAGCCCCAGCATTTT. Amino acids: CASTTGQGWQPQHF.

There are a few counts of this clone. This chain uses TRBV7-9 with TRBJ2-1, with D possibly matching TRBD1 (6 bases). CDR1 SEHNR and CDR2 FQNEAQ come from the germline V gene (reference sequence). This CDR3 is built from 15 residues. V was pared by 4 bases and J by 4 bases, with 14 bases between. In DNA, the CDR3 is TGTGCCAGCAGCTCCGACCTAGGGGGATACAATGAGCAGTTCTTC. Amino acid sequence: CASSSDLGGYNEQFF.

V usage is TRBV6-1 and J usage is TRBJ2-7; TRBD2 matches 11 bases. Germline V gene sequence: CDR1 MNHNS, CDR2 SASEGT. V lost 4 bases and J lost 4; bases outside the gene matches: 6. The CDR3 has 15 residues. CDR3 sequence (DNA): TGTGCCAGCAGTGTACTAGCGGGAGCTAAGTACGAGCAGTACTTC. It translates to CASSVLAGAKYEQYF.

The gene calls are TRBV5-1 and TRBJ2-3; D possibly corresponds to TRBD1 (5 bases). V was trimmed by 3 bases and J by 2 bases, leaving 13 bases between them. Looked up from germline, CDR1 is SGHRS and CDR2 is YFSETQ. This CDR3 is built from 15 residues. The CDR3 nucleotides read TGCGCCAGCAGCTCCCGGACACGAAACACAGATACGCAGTATTTT. This sequence encodes CASSSRTRNTDTQYF.

In DNA, the CDR3 is TGTGCCAGCAGCCGGGGCGGGGGCCGGAACACCGGGGAGCTGTTTTTT. It is translated as CASSRGGGRNTGELFF. The chain combines TRBV5-4 with TRBJ2-2; D might be TRBD2 (7 bases). V was cut by 4 bases and J by 1 base, with 14 bases left in between. This CDR3 spans 16 amino acids. Germline-derived CDR1 and CDR2 are SGHNT and YYREEE (reference sequence).

This clone was detected only a few times. The V and J genes are TRBV5-1 and TRBJ2-6; TRBD1 might be the D (5 bases). The CDR3 consists of 13 residues. V was cut by 4 bases and J by 6 bases, with 8 bases left in between. The V gene's germline CDR1 is SGHRS and CDR2 YFSETQ. The CDR3 sequence is CASSGGQANVLTF. In DNA form, the CDR3 reads TGCGCCAGCAGCGGCGGACAGGCCAACGTCCTGACTTTC.

In this sample, this clone turned up a few times. This rearrangement joins TRBV5-4 to TRBJ2-1, with TRBD1 identical over 8 bases. The CDR3 loop spans 13 amino acids. Germline V lookup: CDR1 SGHNT, CDR2 YYREEE (reference sequence). V trimming: 5 bases; J trimming: 6 bases; junction bases outside the gene matches: 4. Written as DNA, the CDR3 is TGTGCCAGCAGTAGGACAGGGACCAATGAGCAGTTCTTC. Translated: CASSRTGTNEQFF.

J is TRBJ2-1 and V is TRBV7-3, with 7 bases aligning to TRBD2. The V and J ends lost 2 bases and 1 base, in that order; junction bases with no gene match: 2. Germline V gives CDR1 SGHTA, CDR2 FQGTGA. This CDR3 spans 15 amino acids. DNA of the CDR3: TGTGCCAGCAGCTTAGGGGGGGAATCCTACAATGAGCAGTTCTTC. Residues: CASSLGGESYNEQFF.

The V call is TRBV7-3, the J call TRBJ2-5; 9 bases match TRBD1. Germline V gene lookup returns CDR1 SGHTA and CDR2 FQGTGA. CDR3 length: 16 residues. The V gene end was trimmed by 5 bases and the J gene end by 5 bases; junction bases not matched to a gene: 12. The CDR3 DNA is TGTGCCAGCAGCCCCACAGGGACAGGGAATGGGGAGACCCAGTACTTC. Translating it yields CASSPTGTGNGETQYF.

This clone was detected only a few times. The chain carries TRBV19 and TRBJ1-2; D is possibly TRBD1 (6 bases). Trimming left V 6 bases short and J 4 bases short, with 12 bases between. The germline CDR1 and CDR2 sequences are LNHDA and SQIVND (reference sequence). This CDR3 comprises 13 residues. CDR3 sequence reads: CASRRDILYGYTF. As DNA, the CDR3 is TGTGCCAGTAGGAGGGACATCCTCTATGGCTACACCTTC.

This chain links TRBV27 with TRBJ2-5; 7 bases are a match to TRBD2. Germline CDR1 MNHEY, CDR2 SMNVEV (reference sequence). The CDR3 is 15 amino acids. Trimming took 5 bases from V and 2 from J; bases not matched to a gene: 8. The CDR3 region is CASSGRWGGQETQYF. CDR3 DNA sequence: TGTGCCAGCAGTGGCCGGTGGGGGGGTCAAGAGACCCAGTACTTC.

The chain couples TRBV5-1 to TRBJ1-1; D is unclear. Germline V lookup: CDR1 SGHRS, CDR2 YFSETQ. Trimming stripped 2 bases from V and 0 bases from J, with 17 bases between. CDR3 length equals 17 residues. The CDR3 here is CASSLAPNSRVNTEAFF. CDR3 DNA: TGCGCCAGCAGCTTAGCACCCAACTCGAGGGTGAACACTGAAGCTTTCTTT.

This sequence joins TRBV7-2 and TRBJ1-1, with D tentatively TRBD1 (5 bases). Trimming cost V 0 bases and J 4 bases, with 9 bases left between them. The CDR3 is made up of 14 amino acids. In germline, CDR1 is SGHTA, CDR2 FQGNSA. Here the CDR3 DNA reads TGTGCCAGCAGCTTAGCGGGGGGGAGCACTGAAGCTTTCTTT. It is translated as CASSLAGGSTEAFF.

V and J are TRBV18 and TRBJ2-5; possible D gene TRBD2, 5 bases. Germline V gene sequence: CDR1 KGHSH, CDR2 LQKENI. V lost 3 bases and J 5 bases, leaving 13 bases between the germline ends. This CDR3 contains 14 residues. This chain's CDR3 is CASSPFGEMETQYF. For the CDR3, the DNA is TGTGCCAGCTCACCTTTCGGGGAAATGGAGACCCAGTACTTC.

The chain joins TRBV7-2 to TRBJ2-1, with TRBD1 as a possible D gene (6 bases). The germline gives CDR1 SGHTA, CDR2 FQGNSA. The CDR3 has 14 residues. V lost 5 bases and J lost 7, with 15 bases in between. The CDR3 nucleotides are TGTGCCAGCAGCCCCCGACAGGATGCTAATGAGCAGTTCTTC. This translates into CASSPRQDANEQFF.

This clone appeared once. The CDR3 DNA sequence: TGTGCCAGCTCAGGGGTACGGGATGAAGCTTTCTTT. It encodes CASSGVRDEAFF. This chain links TRBV18 with TRBJ1-1; D uncertain. There are 12 residues in the CDR3. Germline V lookup: CDR1 KGHSH, CDR2 LQKENI. Trimming cost V 5 bases and J 7 bases, with 11 bases left between them. Looking up the rest from reference TRBV18 and TRBJ1-1 gives the full variable domain: NAGVMQNPRHLVRRRGQEARLRCSPMKGHSHVYWYRQLPEEGLKFMVYLQKENIIDESGMPKERFSAEFPKEGPSILRIQQVVRGDSAAYFCASSGVRDEAFFGQGTRLTVV.

The chain links TRBV7-2 to TRBJ2-7; TRBD2 agrees at 9 bases. V lost 1 base, J lost 2 bases, and 3 bases stayed unmatched. The CDR3 loop spans 15 amino acids. From germline, CDR1 is SGHTA and CDR2 FQGNSA. The CDR3 loop reads CASSLEGGRAYEQYF. As DNA, the CDR3 is TGTGCCAGCAGCTTAGAGGGCGGGAGGGCCTACGAGCAGTACTTC.

The V and J genes are TRBV10-3 and TRBJ1-4; D uncertain. The CDR3 has 13 residues. Looked up from germline, CDR1 is ENHRY and CDR2 is SYGVKD. V was trimmed by 6 bases and J by 3 bases, leaving 8 bases between them. CDR3 region: CAISGRPNEKLFF. CDR3 nucleotides: TGTGCCATCAGCGGGAGGCCTAATGAAAAACTGTTTTTT.

The gene calls are TRBV6-1 and TRBJ2-5, with a tentative D call TRBD1 (5 bases). The CDR3 runs to 15 residues. The V gene's germline CDR1 is MNHNS and CDR2 SASEGT. The V end lost 2 bases, the J end lost 1 base, and 11 bases lay between the germline ends. CDR3 region: CASSEFYRGQETQYF. CDR3 nucleotides: TGTGCCAGCAGTGAATTCTATAGGGGCCAAGAGACCCAGTACTTC.

The chain has TRBV5-1 and TRBJ1-3; D is possibly TRBD1 (5 bases). The CDR3 contains 16 residues. V was pared by 7 bases and J by 10 bases, with 27 bases between. Germline V CDR1 and CDR2: SGHRS, YFSETQ. The CDR3 sequence is CASRERDSTTEQTIYF. DNA of the CDR3: TGCGCCAGCCGAGAGCGGGACTCTACGACCGAGCAGACCATATATTTT.

The chain recombines TRBV9 with TRBJ2-2, with D perhaps matching TRBD1 (5 bases). The V and J ends lost 6 bases and 3 bases respectively, with 12 bases between them. This CDR3 spans 14 amino acids. Germline CDR1 SGDLS, CDR2 YYNGEE. The CDR3 protein is CASNRRLDTGELFF. The CDR3 region has the DNA TGTGCCAGCAACAGGCGATTGGACACCGGGGAGCTGTTTTTT.

V gene TRBV5-4 combines with J gene TRBJ1-1; D gene uncertain. V lost 8 bases, J lost 3 bases, and 11 bases lay in between. The germline CDR1 and CDR2 sequences are SGHNT and YYREEE (reference sequence). This CDR3 has 12 residues. For the CDR3, the DNA is TGTGCCAGTTCGGGAGATCACACTGAAGCTTTCTTT. This translates into CASSGDHTEAFF.

This clone was picked up a small number of times. The CDR3 here is CASSLQTMALNEQFF. DNA for the CDR3: TGTGCCAGCAGCTTACAGACTATGGCGCTTAATGAGCAGTTCTTC. The chain links TRBV11-2 to TRBJ2-1, with D maybe TRBD2 (5 bases). The V end was cut by 2 bases, the J end by 7 bases, with 15 bases between. The CDR3 spans 15 residues. The germline CDR1 and CDR2 sequences are SGHAT and FQNNGV.

The chain uses TRBV4-3 and TRBJ2-1; D might be TRBD2 (5 bases). The CDR3 sequence is 15 residues long. The germline V gene has CDR1 LGHNA and CDR2 YSLEER. V lost 1 base, J lost 4 bases, and 11 bases lay in between. The CDR3 DNA is TGCGCCAGCAGCCAAGGTTCAGGAGGATACAATGAGCAGTTCTTC. This codes for CASSQGSGGYNEQFF.

V and J are TRBV2 and TRBJ2-7; 11 bases align to TRBD2. Germline-derived CDR1 and CDR2 are SNHLY and FYNNEI. The CDR3 is made up of 14 amino acids. V lost 3 bases to trimming and J lost 4 bases; unmatched junction nucleotides: 2. Here the CDR3 reads CASSESSGRYEQYV. The CDR3, as DNA: TGTGCCAGCAGTGAGTCTAGCGGGAGGTACGAGCAGTACGTC.

This clone was seen once. The chain carries TRBV7-2 and TRBJ2-1; 8 bases are shared with TRBD2. The germline V gene encodes CDR1 SGHTA and CDR2 FQGNSA. CDR3 length: 15 amino acids. V was clipped by 3 bases and J by 5 bases; unmatched bases: 6. The CDR3 loop is CASSLRGLDNNEQFF. CDR3 coding DNA: TGTGCCAGCAGCTTGAGGGGACTAGACAACAATGAGCAGTTCTTC.

The rearrangement uses TRBV5-1 and TRBJ2-1; D unresolved. This CDR3 is 12 amino acids long. The ends were cut back, 1 base at V and 6 bases at J, with 5 bases in the middle. Germline assignment: CDR1 SGHRS and CDR2 YFSETQ. DNA of the CDR3: TGCGCCAGCAGCTTGAGCCGCAATGAGCAGTTCTTC. It yields the protein CASSLSRNEQFF.

This clone was observed a handful of times. DNA of the CDR3: TGCGCCAGCAGTAAAAGTAGCGGAGCCTACAATGAGCAGTTCTTC. It encodes CASSKSSGAYNEQFF. The rearrangement links TRBV5-1 to TRBJ2-1; tentatively, D is TRBD2 (6 bases). V lost 5 bases, J lost 2 bases, and 14 bases lay in between. Germline lookup yields CDR1 SGHRS and CDR2 YFSETQ. The CDR3 covers 15 residues.